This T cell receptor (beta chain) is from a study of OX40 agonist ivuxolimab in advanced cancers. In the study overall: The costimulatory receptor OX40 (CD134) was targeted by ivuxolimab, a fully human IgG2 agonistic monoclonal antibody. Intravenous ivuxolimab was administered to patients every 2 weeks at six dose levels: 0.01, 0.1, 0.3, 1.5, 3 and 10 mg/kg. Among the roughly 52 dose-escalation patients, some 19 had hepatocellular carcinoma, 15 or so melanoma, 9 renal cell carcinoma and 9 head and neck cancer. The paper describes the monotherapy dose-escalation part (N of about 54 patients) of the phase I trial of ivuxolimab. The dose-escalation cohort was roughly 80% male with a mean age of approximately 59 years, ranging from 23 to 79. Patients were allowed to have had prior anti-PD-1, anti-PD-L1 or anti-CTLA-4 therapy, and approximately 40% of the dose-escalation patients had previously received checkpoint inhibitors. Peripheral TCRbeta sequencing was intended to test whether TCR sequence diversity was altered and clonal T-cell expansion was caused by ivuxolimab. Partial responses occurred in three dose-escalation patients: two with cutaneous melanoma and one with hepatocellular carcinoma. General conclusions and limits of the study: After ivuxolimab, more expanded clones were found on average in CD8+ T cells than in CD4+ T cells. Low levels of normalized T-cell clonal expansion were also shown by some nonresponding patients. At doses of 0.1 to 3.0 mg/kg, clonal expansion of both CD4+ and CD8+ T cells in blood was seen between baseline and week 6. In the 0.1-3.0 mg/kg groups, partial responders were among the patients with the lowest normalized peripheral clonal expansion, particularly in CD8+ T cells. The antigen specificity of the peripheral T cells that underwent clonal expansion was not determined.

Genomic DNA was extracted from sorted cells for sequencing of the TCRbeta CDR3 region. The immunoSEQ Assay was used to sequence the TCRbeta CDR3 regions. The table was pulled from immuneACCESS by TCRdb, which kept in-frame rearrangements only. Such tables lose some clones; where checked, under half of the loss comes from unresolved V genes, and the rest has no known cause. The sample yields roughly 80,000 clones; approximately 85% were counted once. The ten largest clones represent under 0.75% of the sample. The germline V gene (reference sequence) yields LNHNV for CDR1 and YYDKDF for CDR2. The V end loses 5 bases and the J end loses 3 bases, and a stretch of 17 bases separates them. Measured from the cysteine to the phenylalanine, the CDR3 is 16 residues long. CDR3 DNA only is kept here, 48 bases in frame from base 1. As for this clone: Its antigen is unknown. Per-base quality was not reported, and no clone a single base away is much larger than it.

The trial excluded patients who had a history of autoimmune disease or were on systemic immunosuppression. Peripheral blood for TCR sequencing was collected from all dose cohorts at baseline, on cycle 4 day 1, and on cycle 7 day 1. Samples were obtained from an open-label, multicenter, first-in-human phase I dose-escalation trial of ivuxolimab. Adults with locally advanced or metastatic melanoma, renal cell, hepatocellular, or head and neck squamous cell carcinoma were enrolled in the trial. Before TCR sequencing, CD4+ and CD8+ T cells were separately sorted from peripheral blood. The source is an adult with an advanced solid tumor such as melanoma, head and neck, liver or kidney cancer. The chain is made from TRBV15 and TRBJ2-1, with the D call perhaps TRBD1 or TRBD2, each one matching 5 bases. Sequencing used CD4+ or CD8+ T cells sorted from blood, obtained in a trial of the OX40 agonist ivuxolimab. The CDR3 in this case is CATSDPRGVGYNEQFF. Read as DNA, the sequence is TGTGCCACCAGCGATCCGCGAGGGGTTGGCTACAATGAGCAGTTCTTC.